The sequence of this T cell receptor (beta chain) was determined in a study of T cell responses to AZD1222 COVID-19 vaccine (dated by TCRdb to the early 2020s). Broadly, across the study: Because spike-specific TCR depth and breadth did not differ between the two schedules, AZD1222 recipients who got a second dose at roughly 4 weeks were pooled with those who got a second dose at roughly 12 weeks. A total of roughly 240 trial participants underwent TCR sequencing, of whom 200 to 220 received two doses of AZD1222 and some 25 received two doses of the MenACWY control vaccine. Enrollment into the trials was organized by age into subgroups of 18-55, 56-69 and 70-plus years, and those subgroups contained approximately 160, 26 and 62 TCR-sequenced participants, respectively.

In the paper's terms, the time point label means: baseline before first vaccination. The vaccinee samples were drawn from two UK trials, COV001 and COV002, one of which was a single-blind randomized controlled phase 2/3 trial testing AZD1222 (ChAdOx1 nCoV-19) in healthy adults. For TCRbeta chain sequencing, PBMC samples were collected from trial participants at day 0 and at day 28 after the second dose. As concerns this clone: This clone's antigen is unknown. One base away there is no much larger clone; base qualities are not given.

The CDR3 regions of human TCRbeta chains were subjected to immunosequencing. From the authors' description of their analysis: TCRs in the repertoires were matched against a reference library of SARS-CoV-2-specific TCRs that had been generated with the MIRA antigen-specificity platform. Breadth was defined as the fraction of unique TCRs that were SARS-CoV-2-associated. Depth was defined as the fraction of total T cells that were SARS-CoV-2-associated. Each spike-specific TCR was assigned to its reactive spike region and to a CD4 or CD8 class using the MIRA data. Log10-transformed breadth and depth values were compared by one-way ANOVA with Sidak's multiple comparisons tests. In its TCRdb copy, this immuneACCESS table keeps in-frame sequences only and misses some clones. Where compared with another copy, unresolved V genes explain less than half of these, and the others have no known cause. V and J calls and clone size are those listed in that table; D and trimming were worked out from the DNA. The sample has around 130,000 clones on record, around 90% of them singletons. The ten most abundant clones make up 2.5% to 3% of the sample.

What the authors observed across the whole study: The 56-69-year group was small, and its depth increase did not reach significance, likely because of low power. A significant rise in spike-specific TCR breadth and depth was observed after two AZD1222 doses relative to day 0 and relative to MenACWY recipients. No day 14 peak-response samples were available, so repertoires were characterized only after the peak T cell response. Conclusions about previously exposed vaccinees were limited because only six or seven AZD1222 recipients were SARS-CoV-2 seropositive at baseline. Reportedly, close to half of the unique spike-specific TCRs recognized epitopes lying outside the regions that are mutated in the B.1.351 and B.1.1.7 variants. The vaccine-associated CD4 TCRs covered the entire spike protein, and the dominant responses fell in regions 160-218 and 743-854. Participants were mostly white British, with more females than males. The authors suggested clonal diversity may have been underestimated.

From the cysteine up to the phenylalanine, the CDR3 has a length of 12 residues. Just the 36-base CDR3 DNA is kept, in frame starting at base 1. V is shortened by 0 bases, J by 4 bases, and the region joining them spans 4 bases. For CDR1 and CDR2, the germline V gene (reference sequence) lists SGHNT and YYREEE. Specimen: peripheral blood, collected on day 0 of AZD1222 vaccination. The TCR originated in an adult in good health. Here the chain combines TRBV5-4 and TRBJ1-2; a confident D gene designation cannot be given. The nucleotides are TGTGCCAGCAGCTTGGAGGCCTATGGCTACACCTTC. Translated, it gives CASSLEAYGYTF.